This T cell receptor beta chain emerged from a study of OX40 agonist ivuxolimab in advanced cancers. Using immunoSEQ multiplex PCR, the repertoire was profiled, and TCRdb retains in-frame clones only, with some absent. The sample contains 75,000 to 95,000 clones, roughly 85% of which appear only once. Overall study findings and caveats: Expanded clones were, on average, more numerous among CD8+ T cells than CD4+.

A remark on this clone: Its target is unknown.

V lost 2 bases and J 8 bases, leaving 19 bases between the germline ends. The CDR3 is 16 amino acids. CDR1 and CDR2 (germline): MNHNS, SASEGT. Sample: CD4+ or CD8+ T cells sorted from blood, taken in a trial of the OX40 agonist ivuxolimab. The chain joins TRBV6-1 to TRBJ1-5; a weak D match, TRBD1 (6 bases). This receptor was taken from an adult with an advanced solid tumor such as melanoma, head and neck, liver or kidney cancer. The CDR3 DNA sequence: TGTGCCAGCAGTGAAAGGGGGGAAGTGGAATTCAAGCCCCAGCATTTT. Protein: CASSERGEVEFKPQHF.